This T cell receptor beta chain was observed in a study of blood T cell repertoires in COVID-19. Study context: Acute-phase and convalescent COVID-19 samples originated in the United States, Italy and Spain. PBMCs, B-cell-depleted T cells, or T cells provided the cDNA or gDNA that made up the material.

Authors' data handling: The assay estimated nucleated cells by amplifying reference gene primers. The data were produced by immunoSEQ multiplex PCR, yet TCRdb's version contains in-frame clones alone and is incomplete. That table furnishes V, J and clone size, whereas the DNA furnished D and trimming. The table lists 93,000 or so clones, about 85% of them singletons, with 3% to 3.5% in the top ten. J was trimmed by 6 bases and V by 2 bases; bases with no gene match: 9. Germline V gene data show CDR1 as MNHEY and CDR2 as SVGEGT. The CDR3 spans 17 residues. The V and J genes are TRBV6-2 or TRBV6-3 and TRBJ2-1; 11 bases map to TRBD2. The TCR comes from a man aged 45 to 65 in a cohort sampled during active COVID-19. The material sequenced was peripheral blood. CDR3 loop: CASSYRLAGGGRNEQFF. For the CDR3, the DNA is TGTGCCAGCAGTTACCGTCTAGCGGGGGGTGGGCGCAATGAGCAGTTCTTC.